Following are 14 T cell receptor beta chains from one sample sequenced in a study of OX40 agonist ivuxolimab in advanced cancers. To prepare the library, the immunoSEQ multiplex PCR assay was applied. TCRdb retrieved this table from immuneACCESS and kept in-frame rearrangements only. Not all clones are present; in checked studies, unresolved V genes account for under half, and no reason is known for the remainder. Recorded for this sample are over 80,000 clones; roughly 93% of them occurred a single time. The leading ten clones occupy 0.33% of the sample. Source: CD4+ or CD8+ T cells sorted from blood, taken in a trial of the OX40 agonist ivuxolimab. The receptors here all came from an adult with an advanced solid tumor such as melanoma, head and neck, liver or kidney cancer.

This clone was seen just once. The CDR3 DNA reads as TGTGCCAGCAGCTTAGGGGGACTAGCCAGGACGGGGGAGCAGTACTTC. It codes for CASSLGGLARTGEQYF. J is TRBJ2-7 and V is TRBV7-2; 9 nucleotides line up with TRBD2. Trimming removed 1 base from V and 7 bases from J; junction bases left unmatched: 11. Germline V gene data show CDR1 as SGHTA and CDR2 as FQGNSA. The CDR3 is 16 amino acids.

The CDR3 here is CASSLGLAGGSLRQQYF. The DNA for the CDR3 is TGTGCCAGCAGCTTAGGGCTAGCGGGAGGATCCCTACGACAGCAGTACTTC. The rearrangement links TRBV7-2 to TRBJ2-7, with 11 bases identical to TRBD2. Germline values: CDR1 SGHTA, CDR2 FQGNSA. The trim removed 1 base at V and 8 bases at J, leaving 13 bases unmatched. This CDR3 spans 17 amino acids.

CDR3 sequence reads: CASSSLGLASKETQYF. The CDR3 region has the DNA TGTGCCAGCAGTTCCCTCGGACTAGCCTCCAAAGAGACCCAGTACTTC. The chain links TRBV27 to TRBJ2-5; 8 nucleotides align to TRBD2. The V segment lost 4 bases and the J segment 3 bases; nucleotides outside the gene matches: 10. Germline V CDR1 and CDR2: MNHEY, SMNVEV (reference sequence). The CDR3 has 16 amino acids.

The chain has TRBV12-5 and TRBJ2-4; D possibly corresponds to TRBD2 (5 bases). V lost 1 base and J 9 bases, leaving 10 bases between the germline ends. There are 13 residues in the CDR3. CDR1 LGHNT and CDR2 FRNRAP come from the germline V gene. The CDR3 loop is CASGLEAAGIQYF. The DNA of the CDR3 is TGTGCTAGTGGTTTGGAGGCCGCGGGCATTCAGTACTTC.

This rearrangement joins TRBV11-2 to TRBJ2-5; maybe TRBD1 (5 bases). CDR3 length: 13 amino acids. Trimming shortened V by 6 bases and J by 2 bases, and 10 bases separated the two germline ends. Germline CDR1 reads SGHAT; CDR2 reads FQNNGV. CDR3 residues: CASSSGLQETQYF. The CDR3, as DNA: TGTGCCAGCAGTTCAGGGTTACAAGAGACCCAGTACTTC.

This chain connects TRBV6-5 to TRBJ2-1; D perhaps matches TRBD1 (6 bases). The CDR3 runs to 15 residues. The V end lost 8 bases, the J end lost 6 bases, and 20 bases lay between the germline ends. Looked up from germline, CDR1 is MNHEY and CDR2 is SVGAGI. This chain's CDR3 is CASQVLGASSNEQFF. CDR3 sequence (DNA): TGTGCCAGCCAAGTTCTGGGGGCCTCAAGCAATGAGCAGTTCTTC.

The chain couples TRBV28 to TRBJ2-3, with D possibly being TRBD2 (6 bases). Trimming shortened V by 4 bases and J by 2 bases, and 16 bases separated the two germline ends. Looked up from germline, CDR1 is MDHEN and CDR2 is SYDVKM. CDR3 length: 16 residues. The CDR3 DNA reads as TGTGCCAGCAGTTCGGCCGGGACTCTCCACACAGATACGCAGTATTTT. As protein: CASSSAGTLHTDTQYF. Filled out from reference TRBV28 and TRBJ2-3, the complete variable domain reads DVKVTQSSRYLVKRTGEKVFLECVQDMDHENMFWYRQDPGLGLRLIYFSYDVKMKEKGDIPEGYSVSREKKERFSLILESASTNQTSMYLCASSSAGTLHTDTQYFGPGTRLTVL.

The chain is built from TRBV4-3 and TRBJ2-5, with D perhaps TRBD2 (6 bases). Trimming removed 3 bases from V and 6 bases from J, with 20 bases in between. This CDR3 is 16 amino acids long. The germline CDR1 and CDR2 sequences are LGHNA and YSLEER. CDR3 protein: CASSQVPGQAGQTQYF. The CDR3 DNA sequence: TGCGCCAGCAGCCAGGTCCCGGGTCAGGCGGGACAGACCCAGTACTTC.

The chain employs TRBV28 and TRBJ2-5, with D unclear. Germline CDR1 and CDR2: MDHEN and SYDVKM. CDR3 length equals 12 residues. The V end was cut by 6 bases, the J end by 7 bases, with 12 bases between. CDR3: CASSPLLGTQYF. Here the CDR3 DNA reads TGTGCCAGCAGCCCCCTCCTTGGGACCCAGTACTTC.

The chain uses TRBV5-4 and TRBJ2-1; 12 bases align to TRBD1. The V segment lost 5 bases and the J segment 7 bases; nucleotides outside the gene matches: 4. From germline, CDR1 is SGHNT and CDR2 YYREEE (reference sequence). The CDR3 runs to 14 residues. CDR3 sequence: CASSGDRGPNEQFF. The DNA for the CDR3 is TGTGCCAGCAGTGGGGACAGGGGGCCTAATGAGCAGTTCTTC.

The CDR3 is CASSLNNQPQHF. CDR3 nucleotides: TGTGCCAGCAGCTTAAACAATCAGCCCCAGCATTTT. This sequence joins TRBV7-2 and TRBJ1-5; D gene ambiguous. Trimming shortened V by 2 bases and J by 3 bases, and 2 bases separated the two germline ends. This CDR3 comprises 12 residues. Germline CDR1 is SGHTA and CDR2 is FQGNSA. The entire variable domain, with the rest obtained from reference TRBV7-2 and TRBJ1-5, is as follows: GAGVSQSPSNKVTEKGKDVELRCDPISGHTALYWYRQSLGQGLEFLIYFQGNSAPDKSGLPSDRFSAERTGGSVSTLTIQRTQQEDSAVYLCASSLNNQPQHFGDGTRLSIL.

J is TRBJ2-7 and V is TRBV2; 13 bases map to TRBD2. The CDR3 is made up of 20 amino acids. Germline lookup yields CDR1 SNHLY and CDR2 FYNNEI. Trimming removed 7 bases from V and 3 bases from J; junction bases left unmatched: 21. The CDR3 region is CASTPLRMGTSGNKNYEQYF. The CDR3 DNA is TGTGCCAGCACTCCTCTGCGGATGGGGACTAGCGGGAACAAGAACTACGAGCAGTACTTC.

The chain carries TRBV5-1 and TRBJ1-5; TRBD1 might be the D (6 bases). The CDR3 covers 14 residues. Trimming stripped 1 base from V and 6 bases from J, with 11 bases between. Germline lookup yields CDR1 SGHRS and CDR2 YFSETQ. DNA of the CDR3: TGCGCCAGCAGCTTGTCTGGGGGCTCTCAGCCCCAGCATTTT. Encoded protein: CASSLSGGSQPQHF.

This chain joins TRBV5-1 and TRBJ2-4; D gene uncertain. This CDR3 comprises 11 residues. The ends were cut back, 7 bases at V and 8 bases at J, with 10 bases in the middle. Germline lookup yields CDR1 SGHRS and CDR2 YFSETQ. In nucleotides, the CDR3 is TGCGCCAGCCAAATTGGGGACATTCAGTACTTC. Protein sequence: CASQIGDIQYF.